The 30 T cell receptor beta chains reported below all come from one sample, sequenced in a study of breast tumors, draining lymph nodes, adjacent tissues. One entry per CDR3 protein, called by TCRdb with MiXCR from the multiplex PCR reads. The sample contains tens of thousands of distinct CDR3 sequences, about 23% of which appear only once. Specimen: breast tumor tissue. These TCRs come from a female donor with breast cancer. Some clones in this sample may be carry-over from other donors' samples.

With respect to this clonotype: The junction departs from the called germline gene at one end, perhaps through a read error. This rearrangement joins TRBV20-1 to TRBJ2-3; the match to TRBD2 covers 12 bases. Germline CDR1 is DFQATT and CDR2 is SNEGSKA (reference sequence). This CDR3 comprises 14 residues. CDR3 sequence reads: CSAHTSGRWDTQYF. CDR3 DNA sequence: TGCAGTGCACATACTAGCGGGAGGTGGGATACTCAGTATTTT.

The V and J genes are TRBV20-1 and TRBJ1-3; tentatively, D is TRBD1 (6 bases). Between the trimmed V and J ends, which lost 6 bases and 3 bases, there was a span of 18 bases. Looked up from germline, CDR1 is DFQATT and CDR2 is SNEGSKA (reference sequence). This CDR3 has 15 residues. DNA of the CDR3: TGCAGTGCCCCCTACCCCCAGGGGATTGGAAACACCATATATTTT. This encodes CSAPYPQGIGNTIYF.

V is TRBV20-1 and J is TRBJ1-1; D may be TRBD1 (5 bases). V lost 5 bases to trimming and J lost 4 bases, with 17 bases between them. Germline V gene sequence: CDR1 DFQATT, CDR2 SNEGSKA (reference sequence). The CDR3 sequence is 14 residues long. The DNA for the CDR3 is TGCAGTGCTTTCCGGGGCGATCAGTCCACTGAAGCTTTCTTT. Translation gives CSAFRGDQSTEAFF.

This clonotype is deemed medium-sized. The genes are TRBV18 and TRBJ2-2; 9 bases match TRBD2. The CDR3 length is 16 residues. Germline V gene lookup returns CDR1 KGHSH and CDR2 LQKENI. Trimming took 5 bases from V and 0 from J; bases not matched to a gene: 4. CDR3 nucleotides: TGTGCCAGCTCAGAGACTAGCGGAGCGAACACCGGGGAGCTGTTTTTT. Its translation: CASSETSGANTGELFF.

The gene calls are TRBV6-1 and TRBJ1-1; no clear D gene. Between the trimmed V and J ends, which lost 0 bases and 5 bases, there was a span of 13 bases. The CDR3 is 15 amino acids. Germline CDR1 MNHNS, CDR2 SASEGT. The CDR3 sequence: CASSEAEGRRTEAFF. DNA for the CDR3: TGTGCCAGCAGTGAAGCGGAGGGCCGGAGGACTGAAGCTTTCTTT.

This clonotype has ten or more counts. V is TRBV2 and J is TRBJ2-5; maybe TRBD1 (5 bases). The CDR3 spans 14 residues. Germline-derived CDR1 and CDR2 are SNHLY and FYNNEI. V lost 4 bases and J lost 4, with 13 bases in between. CDR3 sequence (DNA): TGTGCCAGCAGTGGTGCAGGGAAACTAGAGACCCAGTACTTC. Protein product: CASSGAGKLETQYF.

This chain connects TRBV7-6 to TRBJ2-4; 9 nucleotides align to TRBD2. CDR1 is SGHVS and CDR2 is FNYEAQ in the germline V gene. Unmatched junction bases numbered 11, after V lost 5 bases and J lost 6 bases. The CDR3 covers 16 residues. CDR3 DNA sequence: TGTGCCAGCAGCGCAGGCGGGGGGGGGGCAGGAAACATTCAGTACTTC. Translation gives CASSAGGGGAGNIQYF.

In this sample, this clonotype turned up many times. This chain links TRBV25-1 with TRBJ2-3; TRBD1 is a possible D gene (6 bases). V dropped 8 bases and J dropped 0 bases, with 12 bases sitting between them. There are 14 residues in the CDR3. Germline values: CDR1 MGHDK, CDR2 SYGVNS. The CDR3 nucleotides read TGTGCCAGCTCGGGACACCTTAGCACAGATACGCAGTATTTT. It yields the protein CASSGHLSTDTQYF.

About this clonotype itself: A much larger clone differs from this one at a single base, so this may be a read error. CDR3 sequence reads: CSARDASPVRVNGQFF. The CDR3 coding sequence is TGCAGTGCTAGAGATGCTTCCCCAGTCCGGGTCAATGGGCAGTTCTTC. The chain employs TRBV20-1 and TRBJ2-1; D gene unclear. Germline CDR1 reads DFQATT; CDR2 reads SNEGSKA (reference sequence). CDR3 length: 16 amino acids.

As for this clonotype: A much larger clone differs by one base, so this may be a read error. This rearrangement joins TRBV15 to TRBJ2-6; 10 bases map to TRBD1. The germline V gene has CDR1 LNHNV and CDR2 YYDKDF (reference sequence). The CDR3 is 17 residues long. Trimming took 3 bases from V and 4 from J; bases not matched to a gene: 6. The CDR3 region has the DNA TGTGCCACCAGCAGTCCGGGACAGGGGTCCGGGGCCAACGTCCTGACTTTC. Its translation is CATSSPGQGSGANVLTF.

In this sample, this clonotype turned up many times. The gene calls are TRBV19 and TRBJ1-3; D unresolved. The CDR3 runs 16 residues. The V gene lost 6 bases and the J gene lost 4 bases, with 19 bases spanning the gap. The germline CDR1 and CDR2 sequences are LNHDA and SQIVND (reference sequence). The DNA for the CDR3 is TGTGCCAGTAGCCTACTGGGTATGACGGAAGGAAACACCATATATTTT. Its translation: CASSLLGMTEGNTIYF.

The sample holds many counts of this clonotype. The chain joins TRBV6-5 to TRBJ2-3; TRBD1 agrees at 7 bases. CDR3 length equals 15 residues. V gave up 7 bases and J gave up 4 bases; unmatched junction bases: 11. Per the germline V gene, CDR1 is MNHEY and CDR2 is SVGAGI. The chain's CDR3 is CASTRTGAVADTQYF. The CDR3 DNA reads TGTGCCAGCACCAGAACAGGGGCGGTGGCAGATACGCAGTATTTT.

This clonotype was seen at least ten times. The J gene is TRBJ2-1, the V gene TRBV5-1, with D possibly being TRBD1 or TRBD2 (5 bases each). V was pared by 4 bases and J by 2 bases, with 16 bases between. The CDR3 extends over 16 amino acids. CDR1 is SGHRS and CDR2 is YFSETQ in the germline V gene. Written as DNA, the CDR3 is TGCGCCAGCAGCCCCACCGGGACGGAGGCCTACAATGAGCAGTTCTTC. Translating it yields CASSPTGTEAYNEQFF.

This clonotype was recorded at least ten times. The chain joins TRBV5-1 to TRBJ2-1; no definite D call. The CDR3 is made up of 13 amino acids. V shed 1 base and J shed 4 bases, with 6 bases lying between them. Germline V gives CDR1 SGHRS, CDR2 YFSETQ. Written as DNA, the CDR3 is TGCGCCAGCAGCTTGTGGGGTTACAATGAGCAGTTCTTC. Translated, it gives CASSLWGYNEQFF.

By proportion, this clonotype is medium-sized. The CDR3, as DNA: TGTGCCAGCACGAACACCGGGGAGCTGTTTTTT. Translated, it gives CASTNTGELFF. The chain has TRBV12-3 or TRBV12-4 and TRBJ2-2; no definite D call. Trimming removed 7 bases at V and 0 bases at J, with 0 bases between. The CDR3 is 11 amino acids.

The genes are TRBV29-1 and TRBJ2-6, with TRBD2 matching 7 bases. Germline loops: CDR1 SQVTM, CDR2 ANQGSEA. With V trimmed by 5 bases and J by 0 bases, 10 bases remained unmatched. The CDR3 consists of 17 residues. The CDR3 here is CSVSGAGWDSGANVLTF. CDR3 DNA: TGCAGCGTTAGTGGAGCGGGGTGGGACTCTGGGGCCAACGTCCTGACTTTC.

This clonotype was detected ten times or more. The CDR3 nucleotides are TGTGCCAGCAGCGTTGGAAACGAGCAGTACTTC. Translation: CASSVGNEQYF. The chain links TRBV7-9 to TRBJ2-7; D unclear. Germline V gene data show CDR1 as SEHNR and CDR2 as FQNEAQ (reference sequence). V was cut by 5 bases and J by 5 bases, with 7 bases left in between. This CDR3 comprises 11 residues.

At least ten counts were recorded for this clonotype. The chain has TRBV6-1 and TRBJ1-5; tentative D call: TRBD1 (6 bases). V was cut by 8 bases and J by 4 bases, with 18 bases left in between. The CDR3 has 15 residues. Germline CDR1 is MNHNS and CDR2 is SASEGT. The CDR3 loop reads CASAGGGGQNQPQHF. The CDR3 bases are TGTGCCAGCGCTGGGGGCGGGGGGCAGAATCAGCCCCAGCATTTT.

This clonotype appeared many times. The rearrangement links TRBV5-1 to TRBJ1-2; tentatively, D is TRBD1 (5 bases). CDR3 size: 16 residues. Trimming pared 1 base from V and 1 base from J, leaving 14 bases between. Germline lookup yields CDR1 SGHRS and CDR2 YFSETQ. The CDR3 loop is CASSLYGGRYNYGYTF. In DNA, the CDR3 is TGCGCCAGCAGCTTGTACGGGGGACGGTATAACTATGGCTACACCTTC.

The chain employs TRBV19 and TRBJ2-4; D gene ambiguous. CDR1 and CDR2 (germline): LNHDA, SQIVND (reference sequence). This CDR3 spans 17 amino acids. Trimming shortened V by 6 bases and J by 0 bases, and 18 bases separated the two germline ends. The CDR3 is CASSPTSGRVAKNIQYF. The CDR3 DNA follows: TGTGCCAGTAGCCCGACCTCGGGCCGAGTAGCCAAAAACATTCAGTACTTC.

This clonotype has a count of ten or more. The chain recombines TRBV20-1 with TRBJ1-6; TRBD1 might be the D (5 bases). This CDR3 has 15 amino acids. The V end lost 0 bases, the J end lost 13 bases, and 19 bases lay between the germline ends. Germline CDR1 and CDR2: DFQATT and SNEGSKA (reference sequence). The CDR3 DNA reads as TGCAGTGCTAGAGATCGGGGACGGCCCTTTTCGCCCCTCCACTTT. This codes for CSARDRGRPFSPLHF.

The gene calls are TRBV6-6 and TRBJ1-4; possible D gene TRBD1, 5 bases. CDR3 length equals 15 residues. The V end was cut by 1 base, the J end by 7 bases, with 13 bases between. Per germline, CDR1 MNHNY and CDR2 SVGAGI (reference sequence). The CDR3 protein is CASSYFQDGGEKLFF. CDR3 nucleotides: TGTGCCAGCAGTTACTTCCAGGACGGGGGTGAAAAACTGTTTTTT.

This clonotype came up a few times. The rearrangement uses TRBV11-2 and TRBJ2-3, with 8 bases matching TRBD2. Germline loops: CDR1 SGHAT, CDR2 FQNNGV. The CDR3 is 14 amino acids. Trimming cost V 0 bases and J 8 bases; bases outside gene matches: 4. The CDR3, as DNA: TGTGCCAGCAGCTTAGACCTAGCGGGCGGTACGCAGTATTTT. Its translation is CASSLDLAGGTQYF.

In its sample, this clonotype was seen a few times. CDR3 region: CASSLWAPKNIQYF. CDR3 DNA sequence: TGTGCCAGCAGCTTATGGGCGCCCAAAAACATTCAGTACTTC. The chain couples TRBV11-2 to TRBJ2-4; no definite D call. The germline CDR1 and CDR2 sequences are SGHAT and FQNNGV. The CDR3 loop spans 14 amino acids. V was clipped by 2 bases and J by 2 bases, with 7 bases between them.

This clonotype was counted many times. This chain uses TRBV7-7 with TRBJ2-1; 10 bases are a match to TRBD2. This CDR3 comprises 15 residues. From germline, CDR1 is SSHAT and CDR2 FNYEAQ (reference sequence). V lost 5 bases, J lost 7 bases, and 8 bases stayed unmatched. DNA of the CDR3: TGTGCCAGCAGCCCCAGCGGGGGGGCGTTGAATGAGCAGTTCTTC. Protein product: CASSPSGGALNEQFF.

This clonotype was detected many times. This chain joins TRBV12-3 or TRBV12-4 and TRBJ2-1; 10 bases agree with TRBD2. With 4 bases clipped from V and 7 bases from J, the junction kept 7 bases outside the gene matches. The CDR3 contains 15 residues. CDR3 DNA sequence: TGTGCCAGCAGTTCTCTAGCGGGAGAAGGTAATGAGCAGTTCTTC. Its translation is CASSSLAGEGNEQFF.

In its sample, this clonotype was seen many times. This rearrangement joins TRBV12-3 or TRBV12-4 to TRBJ1-2, with no clear D. The CDR3 runs to 14 residues. Deletions cut 4 bases from V and 4 bases from J, with 13 bases between. CDR3 residues: CASSSGPRAYGYTF. CDR3 in DNA: TGTGCCAGCAGTTCGGGCCCGAGGGCCTATGGCTACACCTTC.

This clonotype was recorded once. The chain carries TRBV11-2 and TRBJ1-2, with a possible D match to TRBD1 (5 bases). CDR3 length equals 14 residues. The V end was cut by 5 bases, the J end by 3 bases, with 13 bases between. The V gene's germline CDR1 is SGHAT and CDR2 FQNNGV. This CDR3 is CASSPLGVDYGYTF. The CDR3 coding sequence is TGTGCCAGCAGCCCGTTGGGGGTAGACTATGGCTACACCTTC.

About this clonotype: One end of the junction fails to match germline, which may point to a read error. The chain combines TRBV11-3 with TRBJ2-2; no firm D call. The CDR3 runs to 14 residues. In germline, CDR1 is SGHNT, CDR2 YENEEA. This chain's CDR3 is CASSLEGNAGELFF. In nucleotides, the CDR3 is TGTGCCAGCAGCTTAGAAGGGAACGCCGGGGAGCTGTTTTTT.

There are many counts of this clonotype. The J gene is TRBJ1-2, the V gene TRBV5-1; D remains ambiguous. This CDR3 spans 14 amino acids. CDR1 and CDR2 (germline): SGHRS, YFSETQ. The V gene lost 7 bases and the J gene lost 0 bases, with 13 bases spanning the gap. Here the CDR3 DNA reads TGCGCCAGCGGGTCAGGCTCTACTAACTATGGCTACACCTTC. Translating it yields CASGSGSTNYGYTF.